This entry lists 16 T cell receptor beta chains sequenced from one sample in a study of glioma-infiltrating T cells after dendritic cell vaccination. Using immunoSEQ multiplex PCR, the repertoire was profiled, and TCRdb retains in-frame clones only, with some absent. This sample has approximately 82,000 clones, with roughly 90% found just once. The sequencing here drew on blood, taken before dendritic cell vaccination. The receptors shown here come from a human donor with glioblastoma.

This clone has a single count. The V and J genes are TRBV7-9 and TRBJ2-1; TRBD2 matches 14 bases. Trimming at V came to 4 bases and at J to 0 bases, leaving 5 bases not matched to a gene. This CDR3 spans 18 amino acids. Germline V gives CDR1 SEHNR, CDR2 FQNEAQ (reference sequence). The CDR3 DNA follows: TGTGCCAGCAGCTGGACCGGGACTAGCGGGAGCTCCTACAATGAGCAGTTCTTC. Translating it yields CASSWTGTSGSSYNEQFF.

This clone showed up just a few times. V usage is TRBV6-1 and J usage is TRBJ1-6; D perhaps matches TRBD1 (5 bases). The ends were cut back, 2 bases at V and 10 bases at J, with 15 bases in the middle. This CDR3 has 15 residues. CDR1 MNHNS and CDR2 SASEGT come from the germline V gene. The CDR3 protein is CASSESTGRGSPLHF. In DNA, the CDR3 is TGTGCCAGCAGTGAATCTACAGGTAGAGGCTCACCCCTCCACTTT.

V usage is TRBV4-1 and J usage is TRBJ2-7, with 9 bases identical to TRBD2. From germline, CDR1 is MGHRA and CDR2 YSYEKL. The CDR3 length is 15 residues. V trimming: 4 bases; J trimming: 4 bases; junction bases outside the gene matches: 8. The CDR3 nucleotides read TGCGCCAGCAGCCTGCGAGCGGGGGGCGGGTACGAGCAGTACTTC. It specifies CASSLRAGGGYEQYF.

The chain couples TRBV4-1 to TRBJ2-1; 7 positions agree with TRBD2. Germline loops: CDR1 MGHRA, CDR2 YSYEKL. With V trimmed by 4 bases and J by 4 bases, 22 bases remained unmatched. This CDR3 is 20 amino acids long. The CDR3 coding sequence is TGCGCCAGCAGCCCTTTGGGGGGAGGGAAGGTCGGGTTAGTATACAATGAGCAGTTCTTC. Protein: CASSPLGGGKVGLVYNEQFF.

The gene calls are TRBV5-4 and TRBJ1-2; D perhaps matches TRBD1 (6 bases). Trimming took 3 bases from V and 3 from J, leaving 15 bases between them. The CDR3 sequence is 15 residues long. Germline V gene lookup returns CDR1 SGHNT and CDR2 YYREEE (reference sequence). This CDR3 reads CASSSGTWDDYGYTF. The CDR3 bases are TGTGCCAGCAGCTCCGGGACATGGGACGACTATGGCTACACCTTC.

V and J are TRBV11-2 and TRBJ2-1; TRBD2 agrees at 10 bases. V was pared by 5 bases and J by 7 bases, with 8 bases of the junction left unmatched. The CDR3 consists of 15 residues. Germline assignment: CDR1 SGHAT and CDR2 FQNNGV. For the CDR3, the DNA is TGTGCCAGCAGCCCGAGCGGGGGGGGGACGAATGAGCAGTTCTTC. This sequence encodes CASSPSGGGTNEQFF. Variable domain in full (rest from reference TRBV11-2 and TRBJ2-1): EAGVAQSPRYKIIEKRQSVAFWCNPISGHATLYWYQQILGQGPKLLIQFQNNGVVDDSQLPKDRFSAERLKGVDSTLKIQPAKLEDSAVYLCASSPSGGGTNEQFFGPGTRLTVL.

The V gene is TRBV18, the J gene TRBJ1-5; no reliable D call. CDR3 length: 15 residues. CDR1 and CDR2 (germline): KGHSH, LQKENI. Between the trimmed V and J ends, which lost 2 bases and 2 bases, there was a span of 10 bases. CDR3 in amino acids: CASSPERIGNQPQHF. The CDR3 DNA sequence: TGTGCCAGCTCACCAGAGCGCATAGGCAATCAGCCCCAGCATTTT.

The chain has TRBV4-2 and TRBJ2-5; D gene unclear. The CDR3 sequence is 15 residues long. V was trimmed by 0 bases and J by 7 bases, leaving 15 bases between them. Germline loops: CDR1 LGHNA, CDR2 YNFKEQ. The CDR3: CASSQDSSRAGTQYF. The CDR3 DNA sequence: TGTGCCAGCAGCCAAGATTCCAGCCGCGCAGGGACCCAGTACTTC.

This rearrangement joins TRBV5-1 to TRBJ1-5; 9 nucleotides align to TRBD1. The CDR3 covers 16 residues. CDR1 is SGHRS and CDR2 is YFSETQ in the germline V gene. The V and J ends lost 4 bases and 2 bases, in that order; junction bases with no gene match: 7. This CDR3 reads CASSPGTGHGNQPQHF. The CDR3 DNA reads as TGCGCCAGCAGCCCCGGGACAGGGCATGGCAATCAGCCCCAGCATTTT.

J is TRBJ2-2 and V is TRBV5-6; D might be TRBD2 (5 bases). The length of the CDR3 is 17 residues. The germline CDR1 and CDR2 sequences are SGHDT and YYEEEE. V lost 4 bases, J lost 0 bases, and 16 bases lay in between. The CDR3 nucleotides read TGTGCCAGCAGCCAAAGACTGAGGGCTTCGAACACCGGGGAGCTGTTTTTT. It yields the protein CASSQRLRASNTGELFF.

With respect to this clone: Germline and junction disagree at one end, which may indicate a read error. Within the sample, other DNA sequences also encode this same CDR3. The V call is TRBV10-3, the J call TRBJ1-6; 7 nucleotides line up with TRBD1. CDR3 length: 15 amino acids. Germline CDR1 and CDR2: ENHRY and SYGVKD. CDR3 DNA sequence: TGTGCCATCAGTGAGCCCTCACAGGGGAATTCCCCCCTCCACTTT. Translation: CAISEPSQGNSPLHF.

The V call is TRBV9, the J call TRBJ2-1; the match to TRBD2 covers 10 bases. V trimming: 3 bases; J trimming: 6 bases; junction bases outside the gene matches: 6. The length of the CDR3 is 15 residues. Germline assignment: CDR1 SGDLS and CDR2 YYNGEE. The CDR3 DNA is TGTGCCAGCAGCGCCACTAGCGGGGAGGTCAATGAGCAGTTCTTC. It yields the protein CASSATSGEVNEQFF.

V is TRBV11-2 and J is TRBJ1-1; D is unresolved. Between the trimmed V and J ends, which lost 2 bases and 1 base, there was a span of 5 bases. The CDR3 runs 13 residues. Germline CDR1 and CDR2: SGHAT and FQNNGV. CDR3 DNA sequence: TGTGCCAGCAGCTTACAGGCGAACACTGAAGCTTTCTTT. This sequence encodes CASSLQANTEAFF.

V is TRBV10-3 and J is TRBJ2-7; perhaps TRBD2 as D (6 bases). This CDR3 contains 14 residues. Germline-derived CDR1 and CDR2 are ENHRY and SYGVKD. The ends were cut back, 3 bases at V and 4 bases at J, with 13 bases in the middle. Here the CDR3 reads CAISDLTRRYEQYF. In DNA form, the CDR3 reads TGTGCCATCAGTGATTTGACTAGGAGATACGAGCAGTACTTC.

This rearrangement joins TRBV4-1 to TRBJ2-7, with D possibly matching TRBD2 (5 bases). Germline-derived CDR1 and CDR2 are MGHRA and YSYEKL. The ends were cut back, 0 bases at V and 9 bases at J, with 15 bases in the middle. This CDR3 has 14 residues. The CDR3 protein is CASSQEGGVGRQYF. The CDR3 DNA reads TGCGCCAGCAGCCAAGAAGGAGGAGTTGGAAGGCAGTACTTC.

The rearrangement links TRBV5-8 to TRBJ2-3; no firm D call. The V gene lost 7 bases and the J gene lost 3 bases, with 6 bases spanning the gap. Germline V gene data show CDR1 as SGHTS and CDR2 as YDEGEE. This CDR3 comprises 11 residues. DNA of the CDR3: TGTGCCAGCCATCAAACAGATACGCAGTATTTT. Translated, it gives CASHQTDTQYF.